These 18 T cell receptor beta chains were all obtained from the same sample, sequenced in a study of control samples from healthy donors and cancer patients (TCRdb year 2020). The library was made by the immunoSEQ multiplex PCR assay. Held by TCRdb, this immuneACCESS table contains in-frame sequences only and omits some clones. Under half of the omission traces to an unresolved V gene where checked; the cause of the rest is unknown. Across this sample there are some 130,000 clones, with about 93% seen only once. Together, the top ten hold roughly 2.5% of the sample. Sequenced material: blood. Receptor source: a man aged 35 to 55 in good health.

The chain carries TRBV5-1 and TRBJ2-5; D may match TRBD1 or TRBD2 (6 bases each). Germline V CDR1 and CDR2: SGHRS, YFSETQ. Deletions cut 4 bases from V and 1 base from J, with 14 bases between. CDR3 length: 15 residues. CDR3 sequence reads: CASSPTGALQETQYF. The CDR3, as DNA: TGCGCCAGCAGCCCTACGGGGGCCCTCCAAGAGACCCAGTACTTC. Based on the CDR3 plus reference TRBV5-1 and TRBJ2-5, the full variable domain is KAGVTQTPRYLIKTRGQQVTLSCSPISGHRSVSWYQQTPGQGLQFLFEYFSETQRNKGNFPGRFSGRQFSNSRSEMNVSTLELGDSALYLCASSPTGALQETQYFGPGTRLLVL.

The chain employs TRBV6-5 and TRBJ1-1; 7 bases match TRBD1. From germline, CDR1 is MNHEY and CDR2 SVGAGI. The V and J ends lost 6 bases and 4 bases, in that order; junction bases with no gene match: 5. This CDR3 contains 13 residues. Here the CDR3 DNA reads TGTGCCAGCAGCCCGGGACAGATCACTGAAGCTTTCTTT. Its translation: CASSPGQITEAFF.

The CDR3 sequence is CASSLVGDGYTF. DNA of the CDR3: TGCGCCAGCAGCTTGGTGGGAGATGGCTACACCTTC. V usage is TRBV5-1 and J usage is TRBJ1-2; D remains unclear. In germline, CDR1 is SGHRS, CDR2 YFSETQ. The ends were cut back, 0 bases at V and 6 bases at J, with 6 bases in the middle. The CDR3 loop spans 12 amino acids. Together with reference TRBV5-1 and TRBJ1-2, the CDR3 gives the full variable domain: KAGVTQTPRYLIKTRGQQVTLSCSPISGHRSVSWYQQTPGQGLQFLFEYFSETQRNKGNFPGRFSGRQFSNSRSEMNVSTLELGDSALYLCASSLVGDGYTFGSGTRLTVV.

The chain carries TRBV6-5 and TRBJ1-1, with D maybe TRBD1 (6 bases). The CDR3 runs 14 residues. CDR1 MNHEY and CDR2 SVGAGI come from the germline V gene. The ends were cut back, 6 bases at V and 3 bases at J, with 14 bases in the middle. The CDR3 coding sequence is TGTGCCAGCAGAATACAGGGTTTTGACACTGAAGCTTTCTTT. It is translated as CASRIQGFDTEAFF.

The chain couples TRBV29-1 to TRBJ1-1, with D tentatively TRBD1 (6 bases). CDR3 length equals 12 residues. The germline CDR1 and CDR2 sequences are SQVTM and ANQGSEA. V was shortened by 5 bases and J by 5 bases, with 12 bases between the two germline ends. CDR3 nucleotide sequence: TGCAGCGTTCGACAGGCCACGACTGAAGCTTTCTTT. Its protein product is CSVRQATTEAFF.

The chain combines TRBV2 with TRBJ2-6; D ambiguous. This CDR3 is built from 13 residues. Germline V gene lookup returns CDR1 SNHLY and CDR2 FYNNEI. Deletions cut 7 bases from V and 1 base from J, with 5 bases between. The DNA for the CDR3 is TGTGCCAGCACCCCTTCTGGGGCCAACGTCCTGACTTTC. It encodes CASTPSGANVLTF. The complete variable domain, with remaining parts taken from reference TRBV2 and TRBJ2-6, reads EPEVTQTPSHQVTQMGQEVILRCVPISNHLYFYWYRQILGQKVEFLVSFYNNEISEKSEIFDDQFSVERPDGSNFTLKIRSTKLEDSAMYFCASTPSGANVLTFGAGSRLTVL.

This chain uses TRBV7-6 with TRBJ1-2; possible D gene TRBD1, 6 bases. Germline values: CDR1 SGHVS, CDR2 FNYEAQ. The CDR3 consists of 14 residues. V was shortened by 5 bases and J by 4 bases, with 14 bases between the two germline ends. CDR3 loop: CASSPGALSYGYTF. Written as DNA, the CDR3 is TGTGCCAGCAGCCCAGGGGCCCTGTCCTATGGCTACACCTTC.

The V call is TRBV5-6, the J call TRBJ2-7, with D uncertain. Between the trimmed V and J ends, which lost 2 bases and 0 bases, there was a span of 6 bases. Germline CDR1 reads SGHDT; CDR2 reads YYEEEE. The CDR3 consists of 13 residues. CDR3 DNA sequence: TGTGCCAGCAGCTTTAGATTCTCCTACGAGCAGTACTTC. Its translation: CASSFRFSYEQYF.

The CDR3 nucleotides read TGTGCCAGCTCACCGAGACCCGGGGTGGACACCGGGGAGCTGTTTTTT. Protein product: CASSPRPGVDTGELFF. The chain has TRBV18 and TRBJ2-2; D possibly corresponds to TRBD2 (5 bases). This CDR3 comprises 16 residues. Germline V CDR1 and CDR2: KGHSH, LQKENI. V lost 3 bases, J lost 3 bases, and 14 bases lay in between.

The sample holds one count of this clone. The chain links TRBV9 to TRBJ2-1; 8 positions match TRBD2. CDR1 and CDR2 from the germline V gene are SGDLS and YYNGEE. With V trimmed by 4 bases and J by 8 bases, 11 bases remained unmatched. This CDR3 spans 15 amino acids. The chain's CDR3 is CASSPFGGAWYEQFF. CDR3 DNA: TGTGCCAGCAGCCCTTTCGGGGGGGCTTGGTATGAGCAGTTCTTC.

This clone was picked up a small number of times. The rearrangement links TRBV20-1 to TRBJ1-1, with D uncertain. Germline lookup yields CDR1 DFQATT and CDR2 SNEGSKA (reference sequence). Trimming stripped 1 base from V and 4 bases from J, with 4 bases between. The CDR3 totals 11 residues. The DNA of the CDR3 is TGCAGTGCTAGAGTCATCACTGAAGCTTTCTTT. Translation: CSARVITEAFF.

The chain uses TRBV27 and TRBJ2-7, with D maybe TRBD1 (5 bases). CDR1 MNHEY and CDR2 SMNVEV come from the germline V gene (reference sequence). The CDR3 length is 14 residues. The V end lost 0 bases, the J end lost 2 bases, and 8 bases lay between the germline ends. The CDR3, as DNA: TGTGCCAGCAGTTTATCAGGGGATCCCTACGAGCAGTACTTC. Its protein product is CASSLSGDPYEQYF.

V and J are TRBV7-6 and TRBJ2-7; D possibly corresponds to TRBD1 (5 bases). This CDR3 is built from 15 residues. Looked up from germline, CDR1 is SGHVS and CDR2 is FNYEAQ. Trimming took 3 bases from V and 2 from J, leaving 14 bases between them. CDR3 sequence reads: CASSFPPDTPYEQYF. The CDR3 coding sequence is TGTGCCAGCAGCTTCCCTCCGGACACCCCCTACGAGCAGTACTTC.

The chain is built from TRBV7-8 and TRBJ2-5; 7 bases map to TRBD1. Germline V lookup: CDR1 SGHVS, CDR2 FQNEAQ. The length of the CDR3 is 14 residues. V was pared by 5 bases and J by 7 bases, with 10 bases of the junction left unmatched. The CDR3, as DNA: TGTGCCAGCAGCCGGACCGACAGGGTTGGGACCCAGTACTTC. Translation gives CASSRTDRVGTQYF. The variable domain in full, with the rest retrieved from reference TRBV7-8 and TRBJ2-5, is GAGVSQSPRYKVAKRGQDVALRCDPISGHVSLFWYQQALGQGPEFLTYFQNEAQLDKSGLPSDRFFAERPEGSVSTLKIQRTQQEDSAVYLCASSRTDRVGTQYFGPGTRLLVL.

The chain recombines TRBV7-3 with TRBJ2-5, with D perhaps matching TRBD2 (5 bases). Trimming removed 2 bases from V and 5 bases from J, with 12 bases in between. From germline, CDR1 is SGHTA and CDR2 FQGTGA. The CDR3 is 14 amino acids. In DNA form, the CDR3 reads TGTGCCAGCAGCTTATTGGGTTGGGAGGAGACCCAGTACTTC. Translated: CASSLLGWEETQYF.

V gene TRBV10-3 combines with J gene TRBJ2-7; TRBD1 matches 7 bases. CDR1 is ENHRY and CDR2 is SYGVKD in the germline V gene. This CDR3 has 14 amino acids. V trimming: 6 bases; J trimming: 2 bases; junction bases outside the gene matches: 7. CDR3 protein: CAIRFRDSTYEQYF. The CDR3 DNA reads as TGTGCCATCAGATTCCGGGACAGCACCTACGAGCAGTACTTC.

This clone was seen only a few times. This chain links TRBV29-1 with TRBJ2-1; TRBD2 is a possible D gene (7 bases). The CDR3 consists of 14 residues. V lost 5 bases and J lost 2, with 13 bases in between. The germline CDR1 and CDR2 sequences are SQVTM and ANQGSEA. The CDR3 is CSVSRGGPYNEQFF. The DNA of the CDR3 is TGCAGCGTTTCAAGGGGGGGCCCCTACAATGAGCAGTTCTTC.

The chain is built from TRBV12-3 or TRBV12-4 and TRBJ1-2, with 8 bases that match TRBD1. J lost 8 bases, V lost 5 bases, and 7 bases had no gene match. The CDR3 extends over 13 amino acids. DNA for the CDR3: TGTGCCAGCAGTCCGGACAGGGCTAGGGGCTACACCTTC. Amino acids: CASSPDRARGYTF.